The 32 T cell receptor beta chains listed next were all sequenced from one sample in a study of T-cell memory formation after mild COVID-19. Each CDR3 protein is one row after TCRdb ran MiXCR on the 5' RACE reads. This table holds some 110,000 distinct CDR3 sequences, roughly an eighth found once. Sample: PBMCs or a T cell subset sorted from them (not recorded which). All receptors come from an adult woman who had mild COVID-19 (a few samples of this study predate the infection). Cell type and time point are not known.

This clonotype was counted between two and nine times. The chain recombines TRBV7-6 with TRBJ2-2, with unresolved D. Germline CDR1 is SGHVS and CDR2 is FNYEAQ. The CDR3 is 15 amino acids. Trimming removed 5 bases from V and 5 bases from J, with 15 bases in between. The CDR3 here is CASSPRAGPTGELFF. CDR3 in DNA: TGTGCCAGCAGCCCTCGGGCAGGACCGACCGGGGAGCTGTTTTTT. Complete variable domain (other parts from reference TRBV7-6 and TRBJ2-2): GAGVSQSPRYKVTKRGQDVALRCDPISGHVSLYWYRQALGQGPEFLTYFNYEAQQDKSGLPNDRFSAERPEGSISTLTIQRTEQRDSAMYRCASSPRAGPTGELFFGEGSRLTVL.

The chain carries TRBV6-5 and TRBJ1-1; 8 positions agree with TRBD1. The CDR3 is made up of 14 amino acids. V was pared by 5 bases and J by 4 bases, with 6 bases of the junction left unmatched. Looked up from germline, CDR1 is MNHEY and CDR2 is SVGAGI. CDR3 nucleotide sequence: TGTGCCAGCAGTCTAAGGACAGGGTTCACTGAAGCTTTCTTT. Its protein product is CASSLRTGFTEAFF.

In its sample, this clonotype was seen a few times. The chain couples TRBV7-9 to TRBJ2-4, with D perhaps TRBD1 (5 bases). From germline, CDR1 is SEHNR and CDR2 FQNEAQ (reference sequence). The length of the CDR3 is 12 residues. The V end was cut by 5 bases, the J end by 6 bases, with 8 bases between. CDR3 in amino acids: CASSPDTNIQYF. In DNA, the CDR3 is TGTGCCAGCAGCCCGGACACAAACATTCAGTACTTC.

This clonotype was counted at least ten times. This chain joins TRBV20-1 and TRBJ2-7; 15 nucleotides agree with TRBD2. Germline CDR1 and CDR2: DFQATT and SNEGSKA (reference sequence). J lost 2 bases, V lost 3 bases, and 11 bases had no gene match. The CDR3 contains 18 residues. The CDR3 is CSASLGLAGGKSPYEQYF. The CDR3 region has the DNA TGCAGTGCTAGCCTCGGACTAGCGGGAGGGAAGAGCCCCTACGAGCAGTACTTC.

The J gene is TRBJ1-1, the V gene TRBV5-1, with 9 bases fitting TRBD1. With V trimmed by 3 bases and J by 4 bases, 4 bases remained unmatched. Germline V lookup: CDR1 SGHRS, CDR2 YFSETQ. The CDR3 spans 14 residues. CDR3 in amino acids: CASSSQGAGTEAFF. CDR3 coding DNA: TGCGCCAGCAGCTCACAGGGGGCGGGCACTGAAGCTTTCTTT.

This clonotype was seen a few times. The rearrangement uses TRBV9 and TRBJ2-1; the match to TRBD2 covers 14 bases. The germline V gene encodes CDR1 SGDLS and CDR2 YYNGEE. V shed 2 bases and J 6 bases; nucleotides not matched to a gene: 4. This CDR3 spans 16 amino acids. The CDR3 sequence: CASSVGLAGEINEQFF. DNA of the CDR3: TGTGCCAGCAGCGTGGGACTAGCGGGAGAAATCAATGAGCAGTTCTTC.

The genes are TRBV11-2 and TRBJ2-4, with TRBD2 identical over 10 bases. CDR3 length: 15 amino acids. The V gene's germline CDR1 is SGHAT and CDR2 FQNNGV. J lost 6 bases, V lost 6 bases, and 8 bases had no gene match. The CDR3 reads CASRAGTSAGNIQYF. In DNA, the CDR3 is TGTGCCAGCAGAGCCGGGACTAGCGCTGGAAACATTCAGTACTTC.

There are many counts of this clonotype. The chain combines TRBV12-3 or TRBV12-4 with TRBJ2-1, with 10 positions matching TRBD2. CDR3 length equals 16 residues. Germline trimming cut 1 base from V and 7 bases from J; bases unmatched to any gene: 7. The CDR3 region is CASSLGASGSVNEQFF. The CDR3 coding sequence is TGTGCCAGCAGTTTAGGGGCTAGCGGGAGCGTTAATGAGCAGTTCTTC.

J is TRBJ2-1 and V is TRBV12-3 or TRBV12-4; no clear D gene. The V end was cut by 3 bases, the J end by 8 bases, with 5 bases between. CDR3 size: 11 residues. In DNA form, the CDR3 reads TGTGCCAGCAGTTTTCAATATGAGCAGTTCTTC. Protein: CASSFQYEQFF.

A few counts support this clonotype. The rearrangement joins TRBV11-2 to TRBJ2-5, with 10 positions matching TRBD1. Trimming took 5 bases from V and 5 from J; bases not matched to a gene: 14. CDR3 length: 17 amino acids. Germline assignment: CDR1 SGHAT and CDR2 FQNNGV. The CDR3 protein is CASSPWWGTGADETQYF. The CDR3 DNA is TGTGCCAGCAGCCCCTGGTGGGGGACAGGGGCAGATGAGACCCAGTACTTC.

This clonotype was detected a few times. The rearrangement links TRBV20-1 to TRBJ2-7; 8 nucleotides align to TRBD1. The CDR3 loop spans 12 amino acids. Germline loops: CDR1 DFQATT, CDR2 SNEGSKA (reference sequence). The V gene end was trimmed by 6 bases and the J gene end by 2 bases; junction bases not matched to a gene: 3. The chain's CDR3 is CSATTGAYEQYF. CDR3 nucleotide sequence: TGCAGTGCCACGACAGGGGCCTACGAGCAGTACTTC.

This clonotype was counted only a few times. The chain is built from TRBV18 and TRBJ2-1; tentative D call: TRBD1 (5 bases). This CDR3 is 16 amino acids long. V was clipped by 3 bases and J by 1 base, with 13 bases between them. Looked up from germline, CDR1 is KGHSH and CDR2 is LQKENI. The CDR3, as DNA: TGTGCCAGCTCACCTCAAGAAGCAGGGTCCTACAATGAGCAGTTCTTC. Amino acid sequence: CASSPQEAGSYNEQFF.

This chain joins TRBV12-3 or TRBV12-4 and TRBJ2-7; D may correspond to TRBD1 or TRBD2 (5 bases each). Trimming left V 2 bases short and J 5 bases short, with 13 bases between. CDR3 length: 14 residues. CDR3 region: CASSLTGPRDEQYF. The DNA for the CDR3 is TGTGCCAGCAGTTTAACAGGCCCGCGGGACGAGCAGTACTTC.

This CDR3 is CASSLARLAGAYEQYF. Here the CDR3 DNA reads TGTGCCAGCAGCTTGGCCCGCCTAGCGGGAGCCTACGAGCAGTACTTC. This chain links TRBV5-6 with TRBJ2-7, with 10 bases lining up with TRBD2. Germline V gene lookup returns CDR1 SGHDT and CDR2 YYEEEE. The V gene end was trimmed by 0 bases and the J gene end by 2 bases; junction bases not matched to a gene: 5. The CDR3 extends over 16 amino acids.

The chain has TRBV5-6 and TRBJ2-1; 8 nucleotides line up with TRBD1. This CDR3 region has 14 residues. Germline lookup yields CDR1 SGHDT and CDR2 YYEEEE. The junction had 8 bases not matched to a gene; V was cut back by 4 bases and J by 8 bases. The CDR3 loop reads CASSGDRPPDEQFF. CDR3 nucleotide sequence: TGTGCCAGCAGCGGGGACAGGCCCCCAGATGAGCAGTTCTTC. The full variable domain, completed using reference TRBV5-6 and TRBJ2-1, is DAGVTQSPTHLIKTRGQQVTLRCSPKSGHDTVSWYQQALGQGPQFIFQYYEEEERQRGNFPDRFSGHQFPNYSSELNVNALLLGDSALYLCASSGDRPPDEQFFGPGTRLTVL.

The chain has TRBV19 and TRBJ2-1; no definite D call. The V and J ends lost 3 bases and 9 bases respectively, with 6 bases between them. Germline-derived CDR1 and CDR2 are LNHDA and SQIVND (reference sequence). There are 11 residues in the CDR3. The CDR3 region has the DNA TGTGCCAGTAGTATGAGCAGTGAGCAGTTCTTC. Residues: CASSMSSEQFF.

Only a few counts were recorded for this clonotype. This sequence joins TRBV29-1 and TRBJ2-1; D not certain. Germline V CDR1 and CDR2: SQVTM, ANQGSEA. The V end lost 4 bases, the J end lost 9 bases, and 13 bases lay between the germline ends. The CDR3 spans 12 residues. This CDR3 reads CSVVIAWPEQFF. CDR3 bases: TGCAGCGTTGTGATCGCTTGGCCTGAGCAGTTCTTC.

This clonotype appeared a few times. This chain connects TRBV9 to TRBJ2-7, with D tentatively TRBD2 (5 bases). The germline V gene has CDR1 SGDLS and CDR2 YYNGEE. There are 14 residues in the CDR3. Trimming shortened V by 0 bases and J by 4 bases, and 11 bases separated the two germline ends. CDR3 residues: CASSVVPAAYEQYF. The CDR3 DNA reads as TGTGCCAGCAGCGTAGTACCAGCGGCGTACGAGCAGTACTTC.

This sequence joins TRBV20-1 and TRBJ2-2, with D perhaps given as TRBD1 or TRBD2 (5 bases each). The ends were cut back, 0 bases at V and 0 bases at J, with 8 bases in the middle. The CDR3 runs to 15 residues. In germline, CDR1 is DFQATT, CDR2 SNEGSKA (reference sequence). The CDR3 region is CSARDVGANTGELFF. As DNA, the CDR3 is TGCAGTGCTAGAGATGTGGGGGCGAACACCGGGGAGCTGTTTTTT.

This clonotype came up many times. This sequence joins TRBV4-3 and TRBJ2-7; either TRBD1 or TRBD2 may supply D (5 bases each). CDR1 and CDR2 from the germline V gene are LGHNA and YSLEER. Trimming left V 5 bases short and J 2 bases short, with 19 bases between. The CDR3 extends over 16 amino acids. The CDR3 loop is CASSTQFTGLPYEQYF. The CDR3 DNA sequence: TGCGCCAGCAGCACCCAATTCACAGGACTCCCCTACGAGCAGTACTTC.

The gene calls are TRBV12-3 or TRBV12-4 and TRBJ2-3, with TRBD2 identical over 8 bases. V dropped 3 bases and J dropped 3; count of bases not matched to a gene: 5. The CDR3 runs to 15 residues. The CDR3: CASSFARGGTDTQYF. The CDR3, as DNA: TGTGCCAGCAGTTTCGCGCGCGGGGGGACAGATACGCAGTATTTT.

The DNA of the CDR3 is TGTGCCTGTTCACCCGAGGGACTAGCGAACAATGAGCAGTTCTTC. It yields the protein CACSPEGLANNEQFF. V usage is TRBV9 and J usage is TRBJ2-1; 10 nucleotides align to TRBD2. The CDR3 loop spans 15 amino acids. V was clipped by 10 bases and J by 5 bases; unmatched bases: 12. The germline gives CDR1 SGDLS, CDR2 YYNGEE.

Here the CDR3 reads CASSGDPGTRGPDTQYF. The DNA of the CDR3 is TGTGCCAGCAGCGGTGATCCCGGGACTAGAGGTCCAGATACGCAGTATTTT. This chain connects TRBV9 to TRBJ2-3; TRBD2 aligns across 8 bases. The CDR3 sequence is 17 residues long. V lost 3 bases, J lost 4 bases, and 13 bases stayed unmatched. CDR1 and CDR2 (germline): SGDLS, YYNGEE.

This clonotype has just a few counts. The rearrangement links TRBV3-1 to TRBJ2-7; possible D gene TRBD1, 5 bases. Per germline, CDR1 LGHDT and CDR2 YNNKEL (reference sequence). Trimming cost V 4 bases and J 2 bases, with 12 bases left between them. The CDR3 has 14 residues. The CDR3 DNA sequence: TGTGCCAGCAGCCCTGGTCTAGGGGCCTACGAGCAGTACTTC. Translation gives CASSPGLGAYEQYF.

The chain couples TRBV6-1 to TRBJ2-2; 8 nucleotides agree with TRBD1. The CDR3 contains 16 residues. J was trimmed by 5 bases and V by 5 bases; bases with no gene match: 10. The germline gives CDR1 MNHNS, CDR2 SASEGT. CDR3 sequence (DNA): TGTGCCAGCAGTCCGCCCCGGGACAGGATTACCGGGGAGCTGTTTTTT. Translated: CASSPPRDRITGELFF.

This clonotype has more than one count but fewer than ten. This chain joins TRBV4-1 and TRBJ2-1; 9 nucleotides align to TRBD1. The CDR3 sequence is 16 residues long. The J segment lost 4 bases and the V segment lost 1 base, leaving 5 bases of the junction unmatched. Germline V lookup: CDR1 MGHRA, CDR2 YSYEKL. The CDR3 DNA reads TGCGCCAGCAGCCAAGGGGGGACAGGGACGTACAATGAGCAGTTCTTC. Encoded protein: CASSQGGTGTYNEQFF.

The chain joins TRBV6-5 to TRBJ2-7; 15 nucleotides match TRBD2. Unmatched junction bases numbered 8, after V lost 6 bases and J lost 11 bases. Germline-derived CDR1 and CDR2 are MNHEY and SVGAGI. The CDR3 extends over 14 amino acids. CDR3 in DNA: TGTGCCAGCAGAACCGGGACTAGCGGGAGGAGGGAGTACTTC. Protein: CASRTGTSGRREYF.

This clonotype occurred a few times. The rearrangement links TRBV5-1 to TRBJ2-7; D might be TRBD1 or TRBD2, each matching 5 bases. CDR3 size: 12 residues. The germline V gene encodes CDR1 SGHRS and CDR2 YFSETQ. V shed 4 bases and J shed 6 bases, with 11 bases lying between them. CDR3 DNA sequence: TGCGCCAGCAGCCCAGGGACGACCGAGCAGTACTTC. This sequence encodes CASSPGTTEQYF.

The chain links TRBV6-5 to TRBJ2-5; 13 bases line up with TRBD2. This CDR3 is built from 16 residues. V lost 4 bases, J lost 1 base, and 3 bases stayed unmatched. The germline CDR1 and CDR2 sequences are MNHEY and SVGAGI. CDR3 DNA: TGTGCCAGCAGTTCCCGACTAGCGGGGGGCCAAGAGACCCAGTACTTC. Its translation: CASSSRLAGGQETQYF.

The sample holds a few counts of this clonotype. The chain couples TRBV7-9 to TRBJ1-4, with 8 bases matching TRBD1. Losses at the gene ends were 5 bases for V and 8 bases for J; bases not matched to a gene: 7. Germline lookup yields CDR1 SEHNR and CDR2 FQNEAQ (reference sequence). CDR3 size: 14 residues. CDR3: CASSPTGVREKLFF. The CDR3 DNA reads TGTGCCAGCAGCCCGACAGGGGTGAGAGAAAAACTGTTTTTT.

The chain is built from TRBV4-2 and TRBJ2-1; 11 nucleotides agree with TRBD2. CDR1 and CDR2 (germline): LGHNA, YNFKEQ. The CDR3 is made up of 16 amino acids. The V and J ends lost 3 bases and 9 bases, in that order; junction bases with no gene match: 10. In DNA, the CDR3 is TGTGCCAGCAGCCACGGTAGCGGGAGGGCCCTCGTTGAGCAGTTCTTC. Amino acid sequence: CASSHGSGRALVEQFF.

The chain has TRBV19 and TRBJ1-1; D unresolved. Germline assignment: CDR1 LNHDA and CDR2 SQIVND (reference sequence). V was shortened by 6 bases and J by 2 bases, with 10 bases between the two germline ends. There are 13 residues in the CDR3. The CDR3 here is CASSSTTNTEAFF. The CDR3 DNA sequence: TGTGCCAGTAGCTCAACAACTAACACTGAAGCTTTCTTT.